The rows below give T cell receptor beta chains drawn from one sample of a study of T cell responses to AZD1222 COVID-19 vaccine. The table came from immunoSEQ multiplex PCR; TCRdb's copy has only in-frame clones and leaves some out. The data hold around 180,000 clones, with 90% to 95% observed a single time. Here the sequenced sample was peripheral blood, taken 28 days after the second AZD1222 dose. The origin of the receptors is an adult who received the AZD1222 COVID-19 vaccine. Both conserved end residues are part of each CDR3. A D gene is named only where the DNA matches it firmly. Clone size is shown for a subset of rows, as once, few, many or a class of expanded clone.

J | size | D | V | DNA | CDR3
TRBJ1-2 | - | - | TRBV5-1 | TGCGCCAGCAGCGACGGAGCGGGACTGTACTATGGCTACACCTTC | CASSDGAGLYYGYTF
TRBJ1-1 | - | - | TRBV6-5 | TGTGCCAGCAGTCTTAGCCGGGACTTAAACACTGAAGCTTTCTTT | CASSLSRDLNTEAFF
TRBJ1-6 | - | - | TRBV2 | TGTGCCAGCATGCGGAGGGGCGACAATTCACCCCTCCACTTT | CASMRRGDNSPLHF
TRBJ2-2 | - | TRBD1 | TRBV5-1 | TGCGCCAGCGGCCAGCACAGGGGGCAGGGCGGGGAGCTGTTTTTT | CASGQHRGQGGELFF
TRBJ1-5 | - | TRBD1 | TRBV12-5 | TGTGCTAGTGGTGCCGGACAGGGTGGGATTCAGCCCCAGCATTTT | CASGAGQGGIQPQHF
TRBJ1-1 | - | TRBD1 | TRBV7-6 | TGTGCCAGCAGCCCTACAGGGGGAAGGGCCGAAGCTTTCTTT | CASSPTGGRAEAFF
TRBJ1-6 | - | - | TRBV4-3 | TGCGCCAGCAGCCAGGGAGCATGGAATTCACCCCTCCACTTT | CASSQGAWNSPLHF
TRBJ2-1 | once | TRBD2 | TRBV27 | TGTGCCAGCAGTTTACGAACTAGCGGGGTTAATGAGCAGTTCTTC | CASSLRTSGVNEQFF
TRBJ2-1 | - | TRBD2 | TRBV28 | TGTGCCAGCAGCCCTGCCGGACTAGCGGGAGGAATCGCCTACAATGAGCAGTTCTTC | CASSPAGLAGGIAYNEQFF
TRBJ1-5 | - | - | TRBV27 | TGTGCCAGTGGTTATAGCAATCAGCCCCAGCATTTT | CASGYSNQPQHF
TRBJ2-4 | - | TRBD2 | TRBV3-1/TRBV3-2 | TGTGCCAGCAGACTAGCGCCGGGTAATGGCATTCAGTACTTC | CASRLAPGNGIQYF
TRBJ2-1 | - | - | TRBV7-9 | TGTGCCAGCAGCCTAGGGGGAGACAGTGAGCAGTTCTTC | CASSLGGDSEQFF
TRBJ1-6 | - | - | TRBV28 | TGTGCCAGCAGGACACAGGGTGTATATTCACCCCTCCACTTT | CASRTQGVYSPLHF
TRBJ2-7 | - | TRBD2 | TRBV27 | TGTGCCAGCAGTTGGACTAGCGGCTACGAGCAGTACTTC | CASSWTSGYEQYF
TRBJ1-2 | - | - | TRBV5-5 | TGTGCCAGCAGCTTGGAATGGATGACTAACTATGGCTACACCTTC | CASSLEWMTNYGYTF
TRBJ1-3 | - | - | TRBV14 | TGTGCCAGCAGCCTGTGGTCGGGAAACACCATATATTTT | CASSLWSGNTIYF
TRBJ1-2 | - | - | TRBV4-3 | TGCGCCAGCAGCCAAGTGGCAGGGCCTAACTATGGCTACACCTTC | CASSQVAGPNYGYTF
TRBJ2-4 | - | TRBD2 | TRBV7-2 | TGTGCCAGCAGCCAGGCGGGGGGGCTAGCCAAAAACATTCAGTACTTC | CASSQAGGLAKNIQYF
TRBJ1-2 | - | - | TRBV2 | TGTGCCAGCAGTGCCACAAGAGACTATGGCTACACCTTC | CASSATRDYGYTF
TRBJ2-2 | - | - | TRBV7-9 | TGTGCCAGCGGGGGGACTGCACTCGGGGAGCTGTTTTTT | CASGGTALGELFF
TRBJ1-2 | - | - | TRBV19 | TGTGCCAGTATGGGTAACTATGGCTACACCTTC | CASMGNYGYTF
TRBJ1-5 | - | - | TRBV5-6 | TGTGCCAGCAGCTTGGTGGGGGCGAGCAATCAGCCCCAGCATTTT | CASSLVGASNQPQHF
TRBJ1-2 | - | - | TRBV5-1 | TGCGCCAGCAGTCTGGACAGCAAAGGCTATGGCTACACCTTC | CASSLDSKGYGYTF
TRBJ2-1 | - | TRBD1 | TRBV5-5 | TGTGCCAGCAGCTTAATGTCAGGGGGCGATGAGCAGTTCTTC | CASSLMSGGDEQFF
TRBJ1-1 | once | - | TRBV6-5 | TGTGCCAGCAGTTATCGAGCAGGGAGTTTCCCTGAAGCTTTCTTT | CASSYRAGSFPEAFF
TRBJ2-7 | - | - | TRBV3-1/TRBV3-2 | TGTGCCAGCAGCCAATCCCTTAGCTCCTACGAGCAGTACTTC | CASSQSLSSYEQYF
TRBJ2-2 | - | - | TRBV6-6 | TGTGCCAGCAGCCCCATCGGCCCCGGGGAGCTGTTTTTT | CASSPIGPGELFF
TRBJ1-5 | - | - | TRBV27 | TGTGCCAGCAGTTTATTTAGCGGGAGCAATCAGCCCCAGCATTTT | CASSLFSGSNQPQHF
TRBJ2-7 | - | TRBD1 | TRBV12-3/TRBV12-4 | TGTGCCAGCAGCCAGGGGGTCTCCTACGAGCAGTACTTC | CASSQGVSYEQYF
TRBJ1-3 | - | - | TRBV6-5 | TGTGCCAGCAGTCCCAACAGTTTCTCTGGAAACACCATATATTTT | CASSPNSFSGNTIYF
TRBJ1-1 | - | - | TRBV27 | TGTGCCAGCAGTTTAAACCGAGCAAGGACTGAAGCTTTCTTT | CASSLNRARTEAFF
TRBJ2-5 | - | - | TRBV25-1 | TGTGCCAGCAGTGAATATCTACTGGAGCGCCAAGAGACCCAGTACTTC | CASSEYLLERQETQYF
TRBJ2-1 | - | - | TRBV28 | TGTGCCAGCGGGGTGTGGAGGAATGAGCAGTTCTTC | CASGVWRNEQFF
TRBJ2-1 | - | - | TRBV28 | TGTGCCAGCAGTCTCACGGGGCAGTTCCGAAACAATGAGCAGTTCTTC | CASSLTGQFRNNEQFF
TRBJ1-2 | - | - | TRBV3-1/TRBV3-2 | TGTGCCAGCAGCCAAGATGGGGGGTTTTATGGCTACACCTTC | CASSQDGGFYGYTF
TRBJ2-1 | once | - | TRBV28 | TGTGCCAGCAGTTTGGGACAACCTGGGGGCAATGAGCAGTTCTTC | CASSLGQPGGNEQFF
TRBJ2-7 | - | TRBD2 | TRBV30 | TGTGCCTGGGGAACTAGCGGGAGGAGGTCCTACGAGCAGTACTTC | CAWGTSGRRSYEQYF